This T cell receptor beta chain was recorded in a study of T-cell reconstitution after alpha-beta-depleted transplantation in children. In its sample, this clonotype was seen many times. Unique molecular identifiers were built into the TCRbeta library. Each CDR3 protein is one row after TCRdb ran MiXCR on the PCR reads. The sample carries 150,000 to 250,000 distinct CDR3 sequences, roughly 15% recorded once. Trimming left V 0 bases short and J 14 bases short, with 21 bases between. CDR1 is SGHRS, CDR2 YFSETQ, per germline. The CDR3 covers 15 residues. The chain links TRBV5-1 to TRBJ2-1; D may correspond to TRBD1 or TRBD2 (5 bases each). The receptor was derived from a human donor who donated a stem cell graft to a child with acute lymphoblastic leukemia. This material consisted of PBMCs from the stem cell graft donor, taken from the stem cell graft. The DNA for the CDR3 is TGCGCCAGCAGCTTGGAGAGTCGGGCCGGGGCTTCGGAGTTCTTC. It translates to CASSLESRAGASEFF.